Listed below are T cell receptor beta chains from one sample, sequenced in a study of shared clonotypes between healthy human individuals. TCRdb keeps only in-frame clones here, not all; method: immunoSEQ multiplex PCR. In the table there are about 1.5 million clones, more than 95% of which are singletons. Source material: naive CD4+ T cells sorted from blood. The source is a man aged 25-45 years in good health. The CDR3 runs from the conserved cysteine through the conserved F or W. A D gene is named only where the DNA matches it firmly. A row's size may be missing; if present it is once, few, many or a size class.

size: -
D: -
J: TRBJ2-7
V: TRBV4-3
CDR3: CASSRDRGSAATEQYF
DNA: TGCGCCAGCAGCCGGGATAGGGGGAGTGCGGCTACCGAGCAGTACTTC

size: few
D: -
J: TRBJ2-1
V: TRBV7-2
CDR3: CASSLRSGAGEQFF
DNA: TGTGCCAGCAGCTTAAGGTCAGGGGCAGGTGAGCAGTTCTTC

size: -
D: -
J: TRBJ2-1
V: TRBV28
CDR3: CASSQTRGQFF
DNA: TGTGCCAGCAGCCAGACACGGGGGCAGTTCTTC

size: -
D: -
J: TRBJ2-2
V: TRBV15
CDR3: CATSDTGIPTGELFF
DNA: TGTGCCACCAGCGATACCGGGATTCCCACCGGGGAGCTGTTTTTT

size: -
D: -
J: TRBJ2-2
V: TRBV25-1
CDR3: CASSDAGGELFF
DNA: TGTGCCAGCAGTGACGCCGGCGGGGAGCTGTTTTTT

size: -
D: TRBD1
J: TRBJ2-3
V: TRBV6-5
CDR3: CASSITGAGTDTQYF
DNA: TGTGCCAGCAGTATTACAGGGGCCGGCACAGATACGCAGTATTTT

size: -
D: TRBD2
J: TRBJ2-1
V: TRBV7-9
CDR3: CASSSLRTSSYNEQFF
DNA: TGTGCCAGCAGCTCCCTCCGGACTAGCAGCTACAATGAGCAGTTCTTC

size: -
D: TRBD1
J: TRBJ1-2
V: TRBV18
CDR3: CASSHRGNGYTF
DNA: TGTGCCAGCTCACACAGGGGAAATGGCTACACCTTC

size: -
D: -
J: TRBJ2-1
V: TRBV4-3
CDR3: CASSHLSGSSYNEQFF
DNA: TGCGCCAGCAGCCATTTGAGCGGCAGCTCCTACAATGAGCAGTTCTTC

size: -
D: TRBD2
J: TRBJ2-5
V: TRBV7-9
CDR3: CASSLSVTGLAGETQYF
DNA: TGTGCCAGCAGCTTATCGGTCACCGGGCTAGCGGGAGAGACCCAGTACTTC

size: -
D: -
J: TRBJ1-1
V: TRBV7-9
CDR3: CASSPRTEAFF
DNA: TGTGCCAGCAGCCCTCGTACTGAAGCTTTCTTT

size: -
D: -
J: TRBJ2-3
V: TRBV5-1
CDR3: CASSLELGGDTQYF
DNA: TGCGCCAGCAGCTTGGAATTAGGTGGGGATACGCAGTATTTT

size: -
D: -
J: TRBJ1-2
V: TRBV15
CDR3: CATSRPERFGYTF
DNA: TGTGCCACCAGCAGACCCGAAAGGTTTGGCTACACCTTC

size: -
D: -
J: TRBJ2-5
V: TRBV18
CDR3: CASARAGGMTETQYF
DNA: TGTGCCAGCGCACGAGCAGGGGGGATGACAGAGACCCAGTACTTC

size: once
D: -
J: TRBJ2-3
V: TRBV5-1
CDR3: CASSLGGMGDTQYF
DNA: TGCGCCAGCAGCTTGGGAGGGATGGGAGATACGCAGTATTTT

size: -
D: TRBD2
J: TRBJ2-3
V: TRBV4-1
CDR3: CASSLTGGTSGTDTQYF
DNA: TGCGCCAGCAGCCTAACCGGGGGGACTAGCGGGACAGATACGCAGTATTTT

size: -
D: -
J: TRBJ2-2
V: TRBV2
CDR3: CASSLRSTGELFF
DNA: TGTGCCAGCAGTTTAAGATCCACCGGGGAGCTGTTTTTT

size: -
D: -
J: TRBJ1-1
V: TRBV5-1
CDR3: CACSLGRANTEAFF
DNA: TGCGCCTGCAGCTTGGGCAGGGCGAACACTGAAGCTTTCTTT

size: -
D: -
J: TRBJ2-5
V: TRBV29-1
CDR3: CSVLGRFPVQETQYF
DNA: TGCAGCGTTCTTGGCCGGTTCCCGGTCCAAGAGACCCAGTACTTC

size: -
D: -
J: TRBJ2-1
V: TRBV9
CDR3: CASGKSRVNEQFF
DNA: TGTGCCTCCGGAAAATCTAGGGTGAATGAGCAGTTCTTC

size: -
D: TRBD2
J: TRBJ2-3
V: TRBV6-6
CDR3: CASSYLLAGGPDTQYF
DNA: TGTGCCAGCAGTTATCTGCTAGCGGGAGGGCCAGATACGCAGTATTTT

size: -
D: -
J: TRBJ2-7
V: TRBV23-1
CDR3: CASSLPPGRSTYEQYF
DNA: TGCGCCAGCAGTCTACCTCCCGGGAGATCTACCTACGAGCAGTACTTC

size: -
D: -
J: TRBJ1-2
V: TRBV12-5
CDR3: CASGIPAFGGYTF
DNA: TGTGCTAGTGGAATTCCAGCCTTCGGTGGCTACACCTTC

size: -
D: -
J: TRBJ2-7
V: TRBV6-5
CDR3: CASRTEGAYEQYF
DNA: TGTGCCAGCAGGACAGAGGGGGCCTACGAGCAGTACTTC

size: -
D: -
J: TRBJ1-1
V: TRBV6-1
CDR3: CASSKGPTNPEAFF
DNA: TGTGCCAGCAGTAAGGGACCGACTAATCCTGAAGCTTTCTTT

size: -
D: -
J: TRBJ1-1
V: TRBV27
CDR3: CASSSRLGPEAFF
DNA: TGTGCCAGCAGTTCACGACTGGGGCCTGAAGCTTTCTTT

size: -
D: -
J: TRBJ2-7
V: TRBV6-1
CDR3: CASSRTVFYEQYF
DNA: TGTGCCAGCAGTCGGACAGTCTTCTACGAGCAGTACTTC

size: -
D: -
J: TRBJ2-7
V: TRBV18
CDR3: CASSPPGGTRSYEQYF
DNA: TGTGCCAGCTCACCACCGGGTGGGACACGATCCTACGAGCAGTACTTC

size: -
D: -
J: TRBJ1-1
V: TRBV6-4
CDR3: CASRKGWNTEAFF
DNA: TGTGCCAGCAGGAAGGGATGGAACACTGAAGCTTTCTTT

size: -
D: TRBD2
J: TRBJ2-3
V: TRBV19
CDR3: CASRRILSGSSDTQYF
DNA: TGTGCCAGTAGGAGAATACTAAGCGGGAGTTCAGATACGCAGTATTTT

size: -
D: -
J: TRBJ2-6
V: TRBV6-1
CDR3: CASSEDSSGANVLTF
DNA: TGTGCCAGCAGTGAAGACAGCTCTGGGGCCAACGTCCTGACTTTC

size: -
D: -
J: TRBJ1-1
V: TRBV19
CDR3: CASSGPTVEAFF
DNA: TGTGCCAGTAGTGGACCAACAGTGGAAGCTTTCTTT

size: -
D: -
J: TRBJ1-1
V: TRBV27
CDR3: CASSSRGRISNTEAFF
DNA: TGTGCCAGCAGTTCAAGGGGACGTATCAGTAACACTGAAGCTTTCTTT

size: -
D: -
J: TRBJ2-1
V: TRBV7-2
CDR3: CASSTQLGADRHEQFF
DNA: TGTGCCAGCAGCACTCAGCTGGGAGCCGACAGGCATGAGCAGTTCTTC

size: -
D: TRBD1
J: TRBJ1-4
V: TRBV27
CDR3: CASSLGDRAHEKLFF
DNA: TGTGCCAGCAGTTTAGGGGACAGGGCGCACGAAAAACTGTTTTTT

size: -
D: -
J: TRBJ2-3
V: TRBV5-1
CDR3: CASSLQVVPDTQYF
DNA: TGCGCCAGCAGCTTGCAGGTAGTCCCAGATACGCAGTATTTT